Listed here are 26 T cell receptor beta chains from one sample, sequenced in a study of blood T cell repertoires in COVID-19. The protocol was immunoSEQ multiplex PCR, while the TCRdb copy is restricted to in-frame clones and leaves out a portion. The repertoire holds hundreds of thousands of clones, with about 89% as singletons. The sample taken for sequencing was PBMCs or T cells enriched from blood (not recorded which). The receptor set was obtained from a middle-aged man who had recovered from COVID-19.

The V call is TRBV6-5, the J call TRBJ2-7; 10 nucleotides agree with TRBD2. The CDR3 consists of 15 residues. Germline V lookup: CDR1 MNHEY, CDR2 SVGAGI. V shed 6 bases and J 6 bases; nucleotides not matched to a gene: 11. DNA for the CDR3: TGTGCCAGCAGACAGCTAGCGGGAGATGCGGCCGAGCAGTACTTC. Translation gives CASRQLAGDAAEQYF.

J is TRBJ2-1 and V is TRBV18, with D possibly being TRBD2 (6 bases). The CDR3 runs 15 residues. The germline V gene has CDR1 KGHSH and CDR2 LQKENI. The V and J ends lost 3 bases and 7 bases respectively, with 16 bases between them. The CDR3 loop is CASSPPLIAVNEQFF. For the CDR3, the DNA is TGTGCCAGCTCACCGCCCCTAATAGCGGTAAATGAGCAGTTCTTC.

V and J are TRBV2 and TRBJ1-1; maybe TRBD1 (6 bases). Germline V CDR1 and CDR2: SNHLY, FYNNEI. Trimming took 3 bases from V and 4 from J, leaving 12 bases between them. There are 14 residues in the CDR3. CDR3 in DNA: TGTGCCAGCAGTGACAGGGGTGGCGGCACTGAAGCTTTCTTT. Protein sequence: CASSDRGGGTEAFF.

This clone has just one count. The chain joins TRBV12-3 or TRBV12-4 to TRBJ1-6; no reliable D call. The V gene lost 7 bases and the J gene lost 10 bases, with 11 bases spanning the gap. The CDR3 consists of 12 residues. CDR3 sequence: CASTSPGSPLHF. CDR3 DNA: TGTGCCAGCACCTCCCCGGGGTCACCCCTCCACTTT.

CDR3 protein: CASTHAGTGNSPLHF. The CDR3 nucleotides are TGTGCCAGCACCCACGCCGGGACAGGAAATTCACCCCTCCACTTT. The rearrangement links TRBV28 to TRBJ1-6; 8 positions agree with TRBD1. V was pared by 7 bases and J by 7 bases, with 9 bases of the junction left unmatched. The germline CDR1 and CDR2 sequences are MDHEN and SYDVKM. The CDR3 loop spans 15 amino acids.

The rearrangement links TRBV15 to TRBJ2-1, with D possibly matching TRBD2 (6 bases). The V gene's germline CDR1 is LNHNV and CDR2 YYDKDF (reference sequence). This CDR3 region has 17 residues. Trimming cost V 0 bases and J 3 bases, with 15 bases left between them. The CDR3 DNA sequence: TGTGCCACCAGCAGAGATTTGCGGAGGGGCCTCTACAATGAGCAGTTCTTC. Protein sequence: CATSRDLRRGLYNEQFF.

This clone appeared a single time. The V and J genes are TRBV4-3 and TRBJ2-1, with TRBD2 matching 10 bases. The CDR3 loop spans 17 amino acids. Germline V gives CDR1 LGHNA, CDR2 YSLEER. The V segment lost 4 bases and the J segment 2 bases; nucleotides outside the gene matches: 8. The CDR3 nucleotides are TGCGCCAGCAGCCGGTTCCTAGCGGGAGTGGCCTACAATGAGCAGTTCTTC. Amino acids: CASSRFLAGVAYNEQFF.

This clone was detected only once. J is TRBJ1-5 and V is TRBV19, with 9 bases identical to TRBD1. The ends lost 8 bases at V and 7 bases at J; junction bases unmatched: 6. Germline CDR1 and CDR2: LNHDA and SQIVND (reference sequence). The CDR3 covers 13 residues. CDR3 coding DNA: TGTGCCAGTTCGGACAGGGGCGGGCAGCCCCAGCATTTT. It codes for CASSDRGGQPQHF.

V gene TRBV28 combines with J gene TRBJ1-5; 8 bases are a match to TRBD1. The germline CDR1 and CDR2 sequences are MDHEN and SYDVKM. There are 16 residues in the CDR3. J lost 7 bases, V lost 1 base, and 9 bases had no gene match. The CDR3 protein is CASSLLVSGGGQPQHF. The DNA for the CDR3 is TGTGCCAGCAGTTTATTGGTATCAGGGGGCGGGCAGCCCCAGCATTTT.

The CDR3 coding sequence is TGTGCCAGCAGCCACGCCCCTAGCGGGAACTACGAGCAGTACTTC. Its protein product is CASSHAPSGNYEQYF. The rearrangement links TRBV7-2 to TRBJ2-7; 9 bases are shared with TRBD2. The CDR3 spans 15 residues. V trimming: 5 bases; J trimming: 3 bases; junction bases outside the gene matches: 8. Germline V gene data show CDR1 as SGHTA and CDR2 as FQGNSA.

The chain combines TRBV5-1 with TRBJ2-3; a weak D match, TRBD2 (6 bases). CDR1 is SGHRS and CDR2 is YFSETQ in the germline V gene. The CDR3 has 18 residues. V lost 2 bases to trimming and J lost 6 bases, with 25 bases between them. CDR3 loop: CASSFGRGKLGPTDTQYF. CDR3 nucleotide sequence: TGCGCCAGCAGCTTTGGGCGGGGAAAGTTGGGTCCCACGGATACGCAGTATTTT. Looking up the rest from reference TRBV5-1 and TRBJ2-3 gives the full variable domain: KAGVTQTPRYLIKTRGQQVTLSCSPISGHRSVSWYQQTPGQGLQFLFEYFSETQRNKGNFPGRFSGRQFSNSRSEMNVSTLELGDSALYLCASSFGRGKLGPTDTQYFGPGTRLTVL.

This sequence joins TRBV3-1 (or the pseudogene TRBV3-2) and TRBJ1-3; TRBD1 matches 7 bases. The germline gives CDR1 LGHDT, CDR2 YNNKEL (reference sequence). CDR3 length: 16 amino acids. After removal of 4 bases from V and 0 bases from J, the junction contained 6 bases not matched to a gene. The CDR3 nucleotides are TGTGCCAGCAGCCCGACAGGGTACGGCTCTGGAAACACCATATATTTT. Translated, it gives CASSPTGYGSGNTIYF.

This clone is a singleton in its sample. This sequence joins TRBV5-1 and TRBJ2-5, with D maybe TRBD1 (5 bases). With 5 bases removed from V and 0 bases from J, the gap between germline ends came to 14 bases. The CDR3 is 15 residues long. Looked up from germline, CDR1 is SGHRS and CDR2 is YFSETQ. CDR3 sequence reads: CASSRGATNQETQYF. The CDR3 DNA sequence: TGCGCCAGCAGTAGGGGTGCGACCAACCAAGAGACCCAGTACTTC.

This clone appeared once. The V and J genes are TRBV6-5 and TRBJ1-1; D might be TRBD1 (6 bases). Germline CDR1 and CDR2: MNHEY and SVGAGI. This CDR3 is 15 amino acids long. V was clipped by 0 bases and J by 11 bases, with 19 bases between them. In nucleotides, the CDR3 is TGTGCCAGCAGTTACTCGAGAGTCGGTGGGGGGGCGGCTTTCTTT. Translated, it gives CASSYSRVGGGAAFF.

V usage is TRBV10-3 and J usage is TRBJ2-5, with 7 bases identical to TRBD2. V gave up 2 bases and J gave up 4 bases; unmatched junction bases: 13. Germline values: CDR1 ENHRY, CDR2 SYGVKD. The CDR3 spans 17 residues. The CDR3 DNA sequence: TGTGCCATCAGTGAGCCCAGGCCCCTAGCGGATGGAGAGACCCAGTACTTC. Translated, it gives CAISEPRPLADGETQYF.

The chain recombines TRBV29-1 with TRBJ2-3, with 7 nucleotides matching TRBD2. From germline, CDR1 is SQVTM and CDR2 ANQGSEA. V gave up 1 base and J gave up 2 bases; unmatched junction bases: 6. The CDR3 sequence is 15 residues long. Here the CDR3 DNA reads TGCAGCGTTGAAGGGGGAGGGAGGTCCACAGATACGCAGTATTTT. Translated: CSVEGGGRSTDTQYF.

CDR3 region: CASSPQGFEQFF. The CDR3 DNA reads TGTGCCAGCAGCCCCCAGGGCTTTGAGCAGTTCTTC. The V and J genes are TRBV3-1 (or the pseudogene TRBV3-2) and TRBJ2-1; TRBD1 is a possible D gene (5 bases). CDR1 LGHDT and CDR2 YNNKEL come from the germline V gene (reference sequence). The CDR3 spans 12 residues. The V end was cut by 4 bases, the J end by 9 bases, with 10 bases between.

DNA of the CDR3: TGTGCCAGCAGCTATTTACAGGCAAACCAAGAGACCCAGTACTTC. It yields the protein CASSYLQANQETQYF. The genes are TRBV13 and TRBJ2-5; D perhaps matches TRBD1 (5 bases). V shed 4 bases and J shed 0 bases, with 12 bases lying between them. The CDR3 runs 15 residues. Germline values: CDR1 PRHDT, CDR2 FYEKMQ (reference sequence).

This clone was seen a handful of times. The chain links TRBV3-1 (or the pseudogene TRBV3-2) to TRBJ2-5, with D possibly TRBD1 on 5 matching bases. Germline V gene data show CDR1 as LGHDT and CDR2 as YNNKEL (reference sequence). The V end was cut by 0 bases, the J end by 0 bases, with 23 bases between. This CDR3 spans 20 amino acids. CDR3 DNA sequence: TGTGCCAGCAGCCAAGACGGGTTCGGTGGGGCTACACCAGACCAAGAGACCCAGTACTTC. Amino acids: CASSQDGFGGATPDQETQYF.

The chain links TRBV11-1 to TRBJ1-5; 7 nucleotides match TRBD1. The CDR3 runs to 14 residues. Looked up from germline, CDR1 is SGHAT and CDR2 is FQDESV (reference sequence). V lost 5 bases and J lost 3; bases outside the gene matches: 4. The CDR3 bases are TGTGCCAGCAGCGTTGACAGGGTCAATCAGCCCCAGCATTTT. Encoded protein: CASSVDRVNQPQHF.

The chain links TRBV7-9 to TRBJ2-3; D not resolved. The CDR3 is 15 amino acids. V lost 0 bases, J lost 6 bases, and 13 bases lay in between. The V gene's germline CDR1 is SEHNR and CDR2 FQNEAQ (reference sequence). The CDR3: CASSLASSGWDTQYF. Written as DNA, the CDR3 is TGTGCCAGCAGCTTAGCGTCGTCCGGTTGGGATACGCAGTATTTT.

The table lists this clone with a count of one. The chain recombines TRBV11-3 with TRBJ1-2; 8 bases fit TRBD1. From germline, CDR1 is SGHNT and CDR2 YENEEA. V lost 1 base, J lost 0 bases, and 7 bases stayed unmatched. The CDR3 consists of 17 residues. CDR3 region: CASSLGDRGDSNYGYTF. The DNA for the CDR3 is TGTGCCAGCAGCTTAGGCGACAGGGGAGACTCTAACTATGGCTACACCTTC.

This rearrangement joins TRBV27 to TRBJ2-3, with TRBD2 identical over 8 bases. CDR3 size: 19 residues. With 6 bases clipped from V and 1 base from J, the junction kept 18 bases outside the gene matches. The germline V gene has CDR1 MNHEY and CDR2 SMNVEV (reference sequence). Here the CDR3 DNA reads TGTGCCAGCAGCCACTTAGGGGTAGCGGGAATTGGTGGCACAGATACGCAGTATTTT. This translates into CASSHLGVAGIGGTDTQYF.

The rearrangement uses TRBV28 and TRBJ2-2, with D perhaps TRBD1 (6 bases). This CDR3 is built from 15 residues. Germline V lookup: CDR1 MDHEN, CDR2 SYDVKM. The V and J ends lost 6 bases and 1 base respectively, with 12 bases between them. The CDR3 loop is CASSNTGRNTGELFF. Here the CDR3 DNA reads TGTGCCAGCAGCAACACAGGGAGGAACACCGGGGAGCTGTTTTTT. The variable domain in full, with the rest retrieved from reference TRBV28 and TRBJ2-2, is DVKVTQSSRYLVKRTGEKVFLECVQDMDHENMFWYRQDPGLGLRLIYFSYDVKMKEKGDIPEGYSVSREKKERFSLILESASTNQTSMYLCASSNTGRNTGELFFGEGSRLTVL.

The chain combines TRBV4-1 with TRBJ1-2; D gene uncertain. The CDR3 has 16 residues. Germline assignment: CDR1 MGHRA and CDR2 YSYEKL. With 1 base removed from V and 0 bases from J, the gap between germline ends came to 12 bases. CDR3 in DNA: TGCGCCAGCAGCCAAGTTCTCGGCGGAGCTAACTATGGCTACACCTTC. This encodes CASSQVLGGANYGYTF.

This chain connects TRBV9 to TRBJ2-7; 9 bases map to TRBD1. Germline assignment: CDR1 SGDLS and CDR2 YYNGEE. After removal of 4 bases from V and 6 bases from J, the junction contained 8 bases not matched to a gene. The CDR3 is 14 residues long. In DNA form, the CDR3 reads TGTGCCAGCAGCCCAGAACAGGGGGCGGCCGAGCAGTACTTC. It codes for CASSPEQGAAEQYF.